This T cell receptor (beta chain) was recorded in a study of blood T cell repertoires in COVID-19. In the authors' methods: Estimation of nucleated cell counts was performed using reference gene primer amplification. The assay was immunoSEQ multiplex PCR, and TCRdb's table has in-frame clones only and misses some. The V and J calls and clone size come from that table; D and trimming were worked out from the DNA. The sample includes 95,000 to 120,000 clones, roughly 85% of them seen just once. The J segment lost 4 bases and the V segment lost 5 bases, leaving 5 bases of the junction unmatched. Germline loops: CDR1 MNHEY, CDR2 SVGAGI. The CDR3 is made up of 15 amino acids.

The receptor comes from a middle-aged man with acute or convalescent COVID-19. Specimen: peripheral blood. V and J are TRBV6-5 and TRBJ2-3, with TRBD2 matching over 11 bases. The DNA for the CDR3 is TGTGCCAGCAGTCTACTAGCGGGGGACCCAGATACGCAGTATTTT. Amino acids: CASSLLAGDPDTQYF.